The 25 T cell receptor beta chains reported below all come from one sample, sequenced in a study of T cell responses to AZD1222 COVID-19 vaccine. Profiling relied on immunoSEQ multiplex PCR, and the TCRdb table lists in-frame clones only, not all of them. The sample has about 120,000 clones; around 90% are singletons. Sequenced here: peripheral blood, sampled 28 days after the second AZD1222 dose. The receptors come from an adult who received the AZD1222 COVID-19 vaccine.

Concerning this clone itself: A junction boundary mismatches the germline segment, possibly from a read error. The chain joins TRBV12-3 or TRBV12-4 to TRBJ1-1, with 8 bases aligning to TRBD1. This CDR3 has 13 amino acids. The CDR3 DNA is TGTGCCAGCAGTGCCGGGACAGGTCCGTTCGCATCTTTT. Translated: CASSAGTGPFASF.

The chain combines TRBV5-6 with TRBJ1-3, with a tentative D call TRBD1 (5 bases). The length of the CDR3 is 12 residues. V was clipped by 6 bases and J by 3 bases, with 7 bases between them. Germline assignment: CDR1 SGHDT and CDR2 YYEEEE. The CDR3 reads CASNGGGNTIYF. CDR3 coding DNA: TGTGCCAGCAATGGGGGTGGAAACACCATATATTTT. The full variable domain, its missing parts supplied by reference TRBV5-6 and TRBJ1-3, is DAGVTQSPTHLIKTRGQQVTLRCSPKSGHDTVSWYQQALGQGPQFIFQYYEEEERQRGNFPDRFSGHQFPNYSSELNVNALLLGDSALYLCASNGGGNTIYFGEGSWLTVV.

Points on this clone: The junction shows a germline mismatch at one end, possibly a read error. This chain joins TRBV12-3 or TRBV12-4 and TRBJ2-5; D remains ambiguous. CDR3 length: 11 amino acids. CDR3 DNA sequence: TGTGCCAGCAGGTTAGGAGAGACCCAGTACTTC. Protein sequence: CASRLGETQYF.

This chain connects TRBV2 to TRBJ1-2; the D gene is possibly TRBD1 (5 bases). Germline V gene sequence: CDR1 SNHLY, CDR2 FYNNEI. CDR3 size: 13 residues. V lost 7 bases to trimming and J lost 9 bases, with 18 bases between them. As DNA, the CDR3 is TGTGCCAGCACTGTGGGAGGGTGGGGGAGCTACACCTTC. Translation: CASTVGGWGSYTF.

The chain links TRBV9 to TRBJ1-4, with D perhaps TRBD1 (6 bases). The CDR3 length is 15 residues. Trimming removed 0 bases at V and 7 bases at J, with 13 bases between. The germline V gene has CDR1 SGDLS and CDR2 YYNGEE. The CDR3 nucleotides read TGTGCCAGCAGCGTAGGGGTCAGGGGTGGTGAAAAACTGTTTTTT. It specifies CASSVGVRGGEKLFF.

This clone was seen a few times. The chain has TRBV4-3 and TRBJ1-5; D uncertain. Trimming pared 1 base from V and 7 bases from J, leaving 14 bases between. Germline assignment: CDR1 LGHNA and CDR2 YSLEER. This CDR3 spans 15 amino acids. CDR3 sequence (DNA): TGCGCCAGCAGCCAAGGGTGGACGCTGGACCAGCCCCAGCATTTT. It codes for CASSQGWTLDQPQHF.

The chain links TRBV5-4 to TRBJ1-3; 7 bases align to TRBD1. The CDR3 is 14 residues long. The V gene end was trimmed by 4 bases and the J gene end by 0 bases; junction bases not matched to a gene: 1. CDR1 SGHNT and CDR2 YYREEE come from the germline V gene (reference sequence). CDR3 nucleotides: TGTGCCAGCAGCAGGGACAGCTCTGGAAACACCATATATTTT. Translating it yields CASSRDSSGNTIYF.

This chain connects TRBV19 to TRBJ2-1; 8 bases agree with TRBD1. The trim removed 9 bases at V and 9 bases at J, leaving 13 bases unmatched. Germline CDR1 LNHDA, CDR2 SQIVND (reference sequence). The CDR3 runs to 14 residues. In DNA form, the CDR3 reads TGTGCCAGCCGAGAAAACGGACAGGGCGCTGAGCAGTTCTTC. It encodes CASRENGQGAEQFF.

The chain employs TRBV7-2 and TRBJ2-1; D tentatively reads TRBD1 or TRBD2 (5 bases each). Looked up from germline, CDR1 is SGHTA and CDR2 is FQGNSA. Trimming pared 4 bases from V and 4 bases from J, leaving 11 bases between. The CDR3 totals 14 residues. In DNA form, the CDR3 reads TGTGCCAGCAGCTCCCGGGGACCTTACAATGAGCAGTTCTTC. As protein: CASSSRGPYNEQFF.

The chain combines TRBV3-1 (or the pseudogene TRBV3-2) with TRBJ1-1, with 7 bases lining up with TRBD1. The germline CDR1 and CDR2 sequences are LGHDT and YNNKEL (reference sequence). The V and J ends lost 4 bases and 4 bases, in that order; junction bases with no gene match: 3. The length of the CDR3 is 13 residues. Written as DNA, the CDR3 is TGTGCCAGCAGCCTACAGGGGCGCACTGAAGCTTTCTTT. It translates to CASSLQGRTEAFF.

This clone showed up just once. This chain links TRBV5-1 with TRBJ2-2, with TRBD1 identical over 9 bases. CDR1 and CDR2 (germline): SGHRS, YFSETQ. With V trimmed by 3 bases and J by 4 bases, 10 bases remained unmatched. This CDR3 is 17 amino acids long. CDR3 DNA sequence: TGCGCCAGCAGCTCGGGTGGACAGGGGAACCCCACCGGGGAGCTGTTTTTT. This encodes CASSSGGQGNPTGELFF.

The rearrangement uses TRBV29-1 and TRBJ1-1; D unresolved. Germline V lookup: CDR1 SQVTM, CDR2 ANQGSEA. V lost 7 bases to trimming and J lost 9 bases, with 15 bases between them. The length of the CDR3 is 11 residues. The CDR3 DNA follows: TGCAGCGCATACAGTGGAGGAAAAGCTTTCTTT. This encodes CSAYSGGKAFF.

The chain recombines TRBV2 with TRBJ1-1, with a weak D call TRBD1 (6 bases). CDR1 is SNHLY and CDR2 is FYNNEI in the germline V gene. This CDR3 region has 13 residues. V lost 8 bases and J 5 bases, leaving 15 bases between the germline ends. The CDR3 DNA reads TGTGCCAGCCACCTACAGGGTTTGACTGAAGCTTTCTTT. Encoded protein: CASHLQGLTEAFF. Full variable domain (outside the CDR3, taken from reference TRBV2 and TRBJ1-1): EPEVTQTPSHQVTQMGQEVILRCVPISNHLYFYWYRQILGQKVEFLVSFYNNEISEKSEIFDDQFSVERPDGSNFTLKIRSTKLEDSAMYFCASHLQGLTEAFFGQGTRLTVV.

This chain connects TRBV29-1 to TRBJ2-6; D possibly corresponds to TRBD1 (5 bases). This CDR3 contains 14 residues. CDR1 and CDR2 (germline): SQVTM, ANQGSEA. The ends were cut back, 3 bases at V and 0 bases at J, with 6 bases in the middle. Written as DNA, the CDR3 is TGCAGCGTTGACCAGGGCTCTGGGGCCAACGTCCTGACTTTC. This codes for CSVDQGSGANVLTF.

The genes are TRBV28 and TRBJ1-5; possible D gene TRBD1, 5 bases. The V and J ends lost 8 bases and 6 bases respectively, with 14 bases between them. The V gene's germline CDR1 is MDHEN and CDR2 SYDVKM. The CDR3 has 13 amino acids. The CDR3 coding sequence is TGTGCCAGCTCTCTTTGGGGGGGTCAGCCCCAGCATTTT. Translated, it gives CASSLWGGQPQHF.

V is TRBV28 and J is TRBJ1-2, with 9 bases that match TRBD1. V lost 1 base to trimming and J lost 8 bases; unmatched junction nucleotides: 5. Germline-derived CDR1 and CDR2 are MDHEN and SYDVKM. CDR3 size: 14 residues. The DNA for the CDR3 is TGTGCCAGCAGTTTATTCGGACAGGGGAAAGGCTACACCTTC. This codes for CASSLFGQGKGYTF.

This clone appeared once. J is TRBJ1-6 and V is TRBV6-5, with D maybe TRBD1 (6 bases). The CDR3 runs to 16 residues. Per the germline V gene, CDR1 is MNHEY and CDR2 is SVGAGI. Trimming took off 4 bases at V and 7 bases at J, with 17 bases between the two ends. The CDR3 nucleotides read TGTGCCAGCAGTTCTTACAGGGTACGGGGCAATTCACCCCTCCACTTT. Translated: CASSSYRVRGNSPLHF.

The J gene is TRBJ1-4, the V gene TRBV4-3, with D perhaps TRBD1 (6 bases). The length of the CDR3 is 16 residues. Germline V gene lookup returns CDR1 LGHNA and CDR2 YSLEER. V was pared by 0 bases and J by 8 bases, with 16 bases between. The DNA for the CDR3 is TGCGCCAGCAGCCAAGATCCCCCGGGGGCAGCCGAAAAACTGTTTTTT. Residues: CASSQDPPGAAEKLFF.

The table lists this clone with a few counts. This sequence joins TRBV7-9 and TRBJ2-7, with D hard to call. V was trimmed by 5 bases and J by 0 bases, leaving 8 bases between them. CDR1 is SEHNR, CDR2 FQNEAQ, per germline (reference sequence). This CDR3 is 13 amino acids long. As DNA, the CDR3 is TGTGCCAGCAGCATTACACCCTCCTACGAGCAGTACTTC. Translating it yields CASSITPSYEQYF.

J is TRBJ2-5 and V is TRBV14; unclear D gene. CDR1 and CDR2 from the germline V gene are SGHDN and FVKESK. CDR3 length equals 15 residues. Trimming removed 0 bases at V and 2 bases at J, with 10 bases between. In nucleotides, the CDR3 is TGTGCCAGCAGCCAAGACCTGGGCAGACAAGAGACCCAGTACTTC. Protein: CASSQDLGRQETQYF.

The V and J genes are TRBV4-3 and TRBJ1-1, with D possibly being TRBD1 (6 bases). This CDR3 contains 17 residues. V was shortened by 0 bases and J by 0 bases, with 14 bases between the two germline ends. Germline CDR1 reads LGHNA; CDR2 reads YSLEER. The CDR3 sequence is CASSQDLGTRLNTEAFF. DNA of the CDR3: TGCGCCAGCAGCCAAGATCTGGGGACACGCTTGAACACTGAAGCTTTCTTT.

The chain combines TRBV6-2 or TRBV6-3 with TRBJ1-1; 9 bases align to TRBD1. The CDR3 contains 14 residues. Per the germline V gene, CDR1 is MNHEY and CDR2 is SVGEGT. V gave up 6 bases and J gave up 4 bases; unmatched junction bases: 6. The CDR3 nucleotides read TGTGCCAGCAGCCAGACAGGGGGGATCACTGAAGCTTTCTTT. It yields the protein CASSQTGGITEAFF.

In DNA form, the CDR3 reads TGTGCCAGCAGCATGGGACAGGGAGGGTTGAAAGCTTTCTTT. It yields the protein CASSMGQGGLKAFF. The chain recombines TRBV7-2 with TRBJ1-1; 9 bases are a match to TRBD1. Germline trimming cut 5 bases from V and 9 bases from J; bases unmatched to any gene: 10. CDR1 SGHTA and CDR2 FQGNSA come from the germline V gene. This CDR3 region has 14 residues.

In DNA form, the CDR3 reads TGTGCCAGCAGCCTAACAGGGGGGGGTTACAATGAGCAGTTCTTC. This sequence encodes CASSLTGGGYNEQFF. The rearrangement links TRBV5-4 to TRBJ2-1; D is perhaps TRBD1 (8 bases). CDR3 length: 15 amino acids. CDR1 and CDR2 from the germline V gene are SGHNT and YYREEE (reference sequence). V gave up 4 bases and J gave up 4 bases, with 15 bases separating them.

CDR3 sequence reads: CASSPTGGHYGYTF. Here the CDR3 DNA reads TGTGCCAGCAGCCCTACAGGGGGTCACTATGGCTACACCTTC. The chain combines TRBV3-1 (or the pseudogene TRBV3-2) with TRBJ1-2; 8 bases are a match to TRBD1. Germline V lookup: CDR1 LGHDT, CDR2 YNNKEL (reference sequence). This CDR3 has 14 residues. V lost 4 bases to trimming and J lost 3 bases; unmatched junction nucleotides: 4.